A single sample is the source of the 28 T cell receptor beta chains below, sequenced in a study of blood T cell repertoires in COVID-19. The method was immunoSEQ multiplex PCR; TCRdb's version includes in-frame clones alone and lacks a portion of them. The sample consists of 77,000 or so clones, around 90% of them appearing once. Source material: peripheral blood. The receptors stem from a man between 45 and 60 years old with active COVID-19.

This clone appeared a few times. The CDR3 loop reads CASSWGRSSYNEQFF. The DNA for the CDR3 is TGTGCCAGCAGTTGGGGGAGGAGCTCCTACAATGAGCAGTTCTTC. The rearrangement joins TRBV2 to TRBJ2-1, with a weak D call TRBD2 (6 bases). Trimming stripped 5 bases from V and 0 bases from J, with 11 bases between. The length of the CDR3 is 15 residues. Per germline, CDR1 SNHLY and CDR2 FYNNEI.

The chain couples TRBV11-3 to TRBJ2-5, with 7 bases lining up with TRBD2. CDR3 length: 15 residues. Losses at the gene ends were 1 base for V and 2 bases for J; bases not matched to a gene: 4. CDR1 and CDR2 from the germline V gene are SGHNT and YENEEA. CDR3 in DNA: TGTGCCAGCAGCTTAGCGGGGGGTGTTCAAGAGACCCAGTACTTC. The encoded protein is CASSLAGGVQETQYF.

V usage is TRBV28 and J usage is TRBJ2-7; 7 bases match TRBD1. The V and J ends lost 9 bases and 2 bases, in that order; junction bases with no gene match: 10. This CDR3 has 14 amino acids. The V gene's germline CDR1 is MDHEN and CDR2 SYDVKM. Here the CDR3 DNA reads TGTGCCAGTTCTTCCGGACAGGAACCCTACGAGCAGTACTTC. It translates to CASSSGQEPYEQYF.

The CDR3 here is CASSLSTGRRETQYF. The CDR3 DNA is TGTGCCAGCAGCCTTTCGACAGGGAGAAGGGAGACCCAGTACTTC. V and J are TRBV11-2 and TRBJ2-5; TRBD1 aligns across 7 bases. This CDR3 spans 15 amino acids. The germline V gene has CDR1 SGHAT and CDR2 FQNNGV. Trimming took 5 bases from V and 5 from J; bases not matched to a gene: 11.

The chain recombines TRBV29-1 with TRBJ2-3; no definite D call. V dropped 5 bases and J dropped 5 bases, with 5 bases sitting between them. Germline V gene data show CDR1 as SQVTM and CDR2 as ANQGSEA. The CDR3 is made up of 10 amino acids. Here the CDR3 DNA reads TGCAGCGTTCATCAAGATACGCAGTATTTT. This translates into CSVHQDTQYF.

V gene TRBV21-1 combines with J gene TRBJ2-1; the table's D call TRBD1 went unverified against the DNA. TRBV21-1 is noted as a pseudogene. The CDR3 loop spans 18 amino acids. The CDR3 loop reads CASSKFPRGRERYYEQFF. CDR3 nucleotide sequence: TGTGCCAGCAGCAAATTTCCCAGGGGGCGGGAGAGATACTATGAGCAGTTCTTC.

The chain employs TRBV6-2 or TRBV6-3 and TRBJ2-1; 9 bases map to TRBD2. The CDR3 consists of 16 residues. Germline CDR1 MNHEY, CDR2 SVGEGT. Losses at the gene ends were 0 bases for V and 4 bases for J; bases not matched to a gene: 4. The CDR3 region has the DNA TGTGCCAGCAGTTACTCCGGGACTAGCCCTTACAATGAGCAGTTCTTC. It is translated as CASSYSGTSPYNEQFF.

CDR3 nucleotides: TGTGCCAGCAGCACCACAGGCGCCGGCACTGAAGCTTTCTTT. Translated: CASSTTGAGTEAFF. The J gene is TRBJ1-1, the V gene TRBV7-3; possibly TRBD1 for D (5 bases). Trimming removed 5 bases from V and 4 bases from J, with 14 bases in between. Germline V CDR1 and CDR2: SGHTA, FQGTGA. CDR3 length equals 14 residues.

This chain connects TRBV5-4 to TRBJ1-1; 8 bases agree with TRBD1. With 4 bases clipped from V and 1 base from J, the junction kept 3 bases outside the gene matches. The CDR3 has 14 amino acids. Germline CDR1 reads SGHNT; CDR2 reads YYREEE (reference sequence). The CDR3 sequence is CASSPGQGNTEAFF. As DNA, the CDR3 is TGTGCCAGCAGCCCAGGACAGGGGAACACTGAAGCTTTCTTT.

The chain links TRBV7-2 to TRBJ2-3, with D perhaps TRBD2 (6 bases). Trimming took 5 bases from V and 5 from J, leaving 8 bases between them. Germline CDR1 reads SGHTA; CDR2 reads FQGNSA. The length of the CDR3 is 12 residues. The CDR3 DNA reads as TGTGCCAGCAGCCGGGACTTAGATACGCAGTATTTT. This codes for CASSRDLDTQYF.

The J gene is TRBJ1-1, the V gene TRBV27; D is ambiguous. The CDR3 contains 13 residues. Germline V lookup: CDR1 MNHEY, CDR2 SMNVEV (reference sequence). The V end lost 3 bases, the J end lost 1 base, and 6 bases lay between the germline ends. The chain's CDR3 is CASSFAGNTEAFF. As DNA, the CDR3 is TGTGCCAGCAGTTTTGCCGGGAACACTGAAGCTTTCTTT.

This chain connects TRBV13 to TRBJ2-7; a weak D match, TRBD1 (6 bases). Trimming shortened V by 6 bases and J by 0 bases, and 12 bases separated the two germline ends. The CDR3 has 14 amino acids. The germline V gene has CDR1 PRHDT and CDR2 FYEKMQ (reference sequence). This CDR3 is CASSPGQSSYEQYF. CDR3 DNA: TGTGCCAGCAGTCCCGGACAGAGCTCCTACGAGCAGTACTTC.

The rearrangement links TRBV12-3 or TRBV12-4 to TRBJ2-5; 9 bases agree with TRBD1. V was pared by 8 bases and J by 5 bases, with 6 bases of the junction left unmatched. CDR3 length equals 13 residues. CDR3 bases: TGTGCCAGCTCCTTAGGACAGGGGGAGACCCAGTACTTC. It translates to CASSLGQGETQYF.

The chain joins TRBV6-2 or TRBV6-3 to TRBJ1-5; D is ambiguous. The CDR3 covers 13 residues. Germline CDR1 is MNHEY and CDR2 is SVGEGT. Trimming took 0 bases from V and 9 from J, leaving 9 bases between them. CDR3 DNA sequence: TGTGCCAGCAGTTACTCTACACCTGGGCCCCAGCATTTT. This sequence encodes CASSYSTPGPQHF.

The J gene is TRBJ1-1, the V gene TRBV3-1 (or the pseudogene TRBV3-2); maybe TRBD1 (6 bases). Germline V gene sequence: CDR1 LGHDT, CDR2 YNNKEL (reference sequence). The CDR3 sequence is 14 residues long. The V end was cut by 4 bases, the J end by 4 bases, with 13 bases between. CDR3 DNA sequence: TGTGCCAGCAGCCTCGTTCAAGGGGGCACTGAAGCTTTCTTT. Protein product: CASSLVQGGTEAFF.

This clone showed up just once. The J gene is TRBJ2-2, the V gene TRBV6-5, with 10 bases fitting TRBD1. Germline V gives CDR1 MNHEY, CDR2 SVGAGI. J lost 7 bases, V lost 2 bases, and 1 base had no gene match. CDR3 length: 14 amino acids. The CDR3 loop reads CASSYGQGVGELFF. The CDR3 DNA reads TGTGCCAGCAGTTACGGACAGGGGGTCGGGGAGCTGTTTTTT.

The chain has TRBV4-2 and TRBJ2-7; 7 bases are a match to TRBD2. CDR1 and CDR2 from the germline V gene are LGHNA and YNFKEQ. Trimming took 0 bases from V and 9 from J; bases not matched to a gene: 5. This CDR3 contains 13 residues. The chain's CDR3 is CASSQDLAGVQYF. The CDR3 nucleotides are TGTGCCAGCAGCCAAGATCTGGCGGGAGTGCAGTACTTC.

The chain is built from TRBV6-2 or TRBV6-3 and TRBJ1-2, with 8 bases that match TRBD1. Germline V CDR1 and CDR2: MNHEY, SVGEGT. Trimming at V came to 5 bases and at J to 3 bases, leaving 5 bases not matched to a gene. The CDR3 loop spans 14 amino acids. CDR3 protein: CASSPDRGYYGYTF. As DNA, the CDR3 is TGTGCCAGCAGTCCCGACAGGGGCTACTATGGCTACACCTTC.

The V gene is TRBV5-4, the J gene TRBJ2-1, with 11 bases that match TRBD2. The CDR3 consists of 16 residues. CDR1 and CDR2 (germline): SGHNT, YYREEE (reference sequence). V lost 0 bases, J lost 9 bases, and 8 bases stayed unmatched. This CDR3 is CASSLAFSGRAFEQFF. The DNA of the CDR3 is TGTGCCAGCAGCTTGGCTTTTAGCGGGAGGGCCTTTGAGCAGTTCTTC.

The chain has TRBV3-1 (or the pseudogene TRBV3-2) and TRBJ2-7, with TRBD2 matching 7 bases. The ends lost 0 bases at V and 2 bases at J; junction bases unmatched: 7. Germline V gene lookup returns CDR1 LGHDT and CDR2 YNNKEL (reference sequence). The CDR3 is 16 amino acids. CDR3 residues: CASSQEMSSGPYEQYF. The CDR3 bases are TGTGCCAGCAGCCAAGAGATGTCTAGCGGACCCTACGAGCAGTACTTC.

J is TRBJ2-7 and V is TRBV2, with a weak D call TRBD2 (6 bases). V was cut by 1 base and J by 3 bases, with 7 bases left in between. The CDR3 has 13 residues. Germline-derived CDR1 and CDR2 are SNHLY and FYNNEI. The chain's CDR3 is CASSEGGVYEQYF. The CDR3 DNA reads as TGTGCCAGCAGTGAAGGGGGGGTCTACGAGCAGTACTTC.

The chain employs TRBV5-6 and TRBJ2-3, with TRBD1 identical over 8 bases. Germline trimming cut 3 bases from V and 4 bases from J; bases unmatched to any gene: 7. Germline V lookup: CDR1 SGHDT, CDR2 YYEEEE. The CDR3 is 15 residues long. CDR3 in amino acids: CASSSYRGVADTQYF. The CDR3 bases are TGTGCCAGCAGCTCATACAGGGGGGTGGCAGATACGCAGTATTTT. Full variable domain (rest looked up from reference TRBV5-6 and TRBJ2-3): DAGVTQSPTHLIKTRGQQVTLRCSPKSGHDTVSWYQQALGQGPQFIFQYYEEEERQRGNFPDRFSGHQFPNYSSELNVNALLLGDSALYLCASSSYRGVADTQYFGPGTRLTVL.

This chain joins TRBV28 and TRBJ2-2; a possible D gene is TRBD1 (5 bases). Germline-derived CDR1 and CDR2 are MDHEN and SYDVKM. The CDR3 extends over 13 amino acids. Trimming took off 11 bases at V and 4 bases at J, with 14 bases between the two ends. CDR3 in amino acids: CAADQGGTGELFF. The CDR3 coding sequence is TGTGCCGCGGACCAGGGCGGCACCGGGGAGCTGTTTTTT.

This chain links TRBV19 with TRBJ1-1; a weak D match, TRBD1 (5 bases). The CDR3 consists of 15 residues. Between the trimmed V and J ends, which lost 7 bases and 5 bases, there was a span of 20 bases. Looked up from germline, CDR1 is LNHDA and CDR2 is SQIVND (reference sequence). The CDR3 is CASKGRVAGGTEAFF. DNA of the CDR3: TGTGCCAGTAAGGGCAGGGTCGCTGGGGGGACTGAAGCTTTCTTT.

The chain employs TRBV28 and TRBJ1-5; 7 nucleotides agree with TRBD1. CDR3 length: 15 amino acids. With 6 bases clipped from V and 2 bases from J, the junction kept 7 bases outside the gene matches. The germline gives CDR1 MDHEN, CDR2 SYDVKM. As DNA, the CDR3 is TGTGCCAGCAGACCTTACAGGGGAGGCAATCAGCCCCAGCATTTT. Translation gives CASRPYRGGNQPQHF.

The rearrangement uses TRBV3-1 (or the pseudogene TRBV3-2) and TRBJ1-3; D unclear. The CDR3 is 14 amino acids. CDR1 and CDR2 from the germline V gene are LGHDT and YNNKEL (reference sequence). V was cut by 6 bases and J by 4 bases, with 13 bases left in between. The CDR3, as DNA: TGTGCCAGCAGTGGTCTCACTTCAGGAAACACCATATATTTT. This encodes CASSGLTSGNTIYF.

V and J are TRBV6-1 and TRBJ2-5; D might be TRBD2 (5 bases). Trimming took off 1 base at V and 2 bases at J, with 8 bases between the two ends. Germline V CDR1 and CDR2: MNHNS, SASEGT. This CDR3 is built from 14 residues. CDR3 bases: TGTGCCAGCAGTGAAGGACTATTACAAGAGACCCAGTACTTC. Translation gives CASSEGLLQETQYF.

This chain's CDR3 is CASSPTGTGELFF. The CDR3 DNA is TGTGCCAGCTCACCGACAGGGACCGGGGAGCTGTTTTTT. This sequence joins TRBV18 and TRBJ2-2; TRBD1 matches 7 bases. V dropped 3 bases and J dropped 5; count of bases not matched to a gene: 0. Germline V lookup: CDR1 KGHSH, CDR2 LQKENI. The CDR3 sequence is 13 residues long.